This entry lists 26 T cell receptor beta chains sequenced from one sample in a study of human T cells and chemical hapten exposure. Total RNA was isolated from unfractionated whole blood. TCRdb analysed the 5' RACE reads with MiXCR anew, one entry per CDR3 protein. The sample shows about 81,000 distinct CDR3 sequences, more than 7% of them seen only once. The receptor set was obtained from a male donor in good health.

This chain links TRBV12-3 or TRBV12-4 with TRBJ1-1; TRBD1 matches 12 bases. There are 17 residues in the CDR3. Trimming cost V 2 bases and J 5 bases; bases outside gene matches: 9. The DNA of the CDR3 is TGTGCCAGCAGTTTAAGGGGGACAGGGGGCGCGTCGACTGAAGCTTTCTTT. Translated, it gives CASSLRGTGGASTEAFF.

This clonotype occurred many times. The genes are TRBV25-1 and TRBJ2-7; D is possibly TRBD1 (6 bases). Trimming removed 4 bases from V and 4 bases from J, with 20 bases in between. The length of the CDR3 is 16 residues. CDR1 MGHDK and CDR2 SYGVNS come from the germline V gene. In DNA form, the CDR3 reads TGTGCCAGCAGTGGGGGGCGGCACCAGGGATGGTACGAGCAGTACTTC. This encodes CASSGGRHQGWYEQYF.

V and J are TRBV12-3 or TRBV12-4 and TRBJ2-7; D gene ambiguous. The CDR3 has 11 amino acids. V dropped 3 bases and J dropped 7 bases, with 7 bases sitting between them. The chain's CDR3 is CASSFYGEQYF. For the CDR3, the DNA is TGTGCCAGCAGTTTCTACGGGGAGCAGTACTTC.

This clonotype occurred a few times. This chain joins TRBV29-1 and TRBJ2-3; no definite D call. This CDR3 is built from 13 residues. Trimming stripped 5 bases from V and 3 bases from J, with 12 bases between. From germline, CDR1 is SQVTM and CDR2 ANQGSEA. The DNA of the CDR3 is TGCAGCGTTAGGACGGTCCTTACAGATACGCAGTATTTT. Amino acids: CSVRTVLTDTQYF.

This chain links TRBV20-1 with TRBJ2-3; a possible D gene is TRBD1 (5 bases). The CDR3 is 12 residues long. Looked up from germline, CDR1 is DFQATT and CDR2 is SNEGSKA (reference sequence). Trimming stripped 3 bases from V and 3 bases from J, with 7 bases between. CDR3 sequence (DNA): TGCAGTGCTAGGGACATTACAGATACGCAGTATTTT. Protein sequence: CSARDITDTQYF.

CDR3 nucleotide sequence: TGTGCCAGCAGCTTAGAGAGGGGGCGCATCTACGAGCAGTACTTC. This translates into CASSLERGRIYEQYF. The rearrangement joins TRBV7-8 to TRBJ2-7; TRBD1 matches at 7 bases. V lost 1 base, J lost 3 bases, and 6 bases stayed unmatched. Germline V gene data show CDR1 as SGHVS and CDR2 as FQNEAQ. This CDR3 has 15 amino acids.

This clonotype was seen many times. The CDR3 DNA reads TGTGCCAGCAGTCCAACCGACAGGGGGGCCGCGAACACCGGGGAGCTGTTTTTT. Amino acids: CASSPTDRGAANTGELFF. The chain has TRBV2 and TRBJ2-2; 9 nucleotides match TRBD1. V shed 5 bases, J shed 0 bases, and the junction held 10 bases outside the gene matches. This CDR3 has 18 amino acids. Germline V gene lookup returns CDR1 SNHLY and CDR2 FYNNEI. Full variable domain (missing parts from reference TRBV2 and TRBJ2-2): EPEVTQTPSHQVTQMGQEVILRCVPISNHLYFYWYRQILGQKVEFLVSFYNNEISEKSEIFDDQFSVERPDGSNFTLKIRSTKLEDSAMYFCASSPTDRGAANTGELFFGEGSRLTVL.

In its sample, this clonotype was seen many times. An end of the junction differs from the germline gene, which may be a read error. The rearrangement joins TRBV10-2 to TRBJ2-7; a weak D match, TRBD2 (7 bases). There are 14 residues in the CDR3. Germline-derived CDR1 and CDR2 are WSHSY and SAAADI. The CDR3 is CASSDGGPSSEQYF. The CDR3 region has the DNA TGCGCCAGCAGTGACGGGGGGCCGTCCTCCGAGCAGTACTTC.

This clonotype was seen repeatedly, ten times or more. The CDR3 is CASSLGQGNEQFF. The CDR3 DNA sequence: TGTGCCAGCAGTCTGGGACAGGGCAATGAGCAGTTCTTC. The chain uses TRBV6-5 and TRBJ2-1, with 9 bases that match TRBD1. Germline CDR1 MNHEY, CDR2 SVGAGI. The J segment lost 6 bases and the V segment lost 5 bases, leaving 2 bases of the junction unmatched. There are 13 residues in the CDR3.

This clonotype has more than one count but fewer than ten. This rearrangement joins TRBV19 to TRBJ2-5; D not certain. CDR1 and CDR2 (germline): LNHDA, SQIVND (reference sequence). The CDR3 has 14 residues. The V end was cut by 5 bases, the J end by 8 bases, with 18 bases between. CDR3 loop: CASSSGPAATTQYF. The CDR3 DNA sequence: TGTGCCAGTAGTTCCGGACCTGCAGCAACCACCCAGTACTTC.

This clonotype was seen a handful of times. The chain has TRBV5-1 and TRBJ2-7; the D gene could be TRBD1 or TRBD2 (5 bases each). This CDR3 contains 13 residues. Germline assignment: CDR1 SGHRS and CDR2 YFSETQ. Trimming took 1 base from V and 7 from J, leaving 12 bases between them. The CDR3 here is CASSLSGTTEQYF. CDR3 DNA sequence: TGCGCCAGCAGCTTGTCGGGGACCACTGAGCAGTACTTC.

This clonotype was seen ten or more times. The V gene is TRBV3-1, the J gene TRBJ2-7; 11 bases are shared with TRBD2. The V segment lost 1 base and the J segment 2 bases; nucleotides outside the gene matches: 1. Germline V gene sequence: CDR1 LGHDT, CDR2 YNNKEL (reference sequence). The CDR3 is 15 amino acids. CDR3 in amino acids: CASSQGLAGTYEQYF. DNA for the CDR3: TGTGCCAGCAGCCAAGGACTAGCGGGAACCTACGAGCAGTACTTC.

This clonotype was seen at least ten times. A read error may account for a junction end that differs from germline. The rearrangement uses TRBV12-3 or TRBV12-4 and TRBJ1-2, with no clear D. There are 13 residues in the CDR3. The CDR3 spells CASSLDGDYGYTF. CDR3 nucleotides: TGTGCCAGCAGCTTAGACGGTGACTATGGCTACACCTTC.

This rearrangement joins TRBV20-1 to TRBJ1-5; possibly TRBD1 for D (5 bases). CDR3 length equals 12 residues. The V end lost 3 bases, the J end lost 5 bases, and 8 bases lay between the germline ends. Germline values: CDR1 DFQATT, CDR2 SNEGSKA (reference sequence). CDR3 amino acids: CSASGGYQPQHF. In nucleotides, the CDR3 is TGCAGTGCTAGCGGGGGATATCAGCCCCAGCATTTT.

This clonotype was observed at least ten times. The chain links TRBV4-1 to TRBJ1-1; D remains ambiguous. Per the germline V gene, CDR1 is MGHRA and CDR2 is YSYEKL. The CDR3 spans 14 residues. V lost 0 bases, J lost 5 bases, and 10 bases lay in between. DNA for the CDR3: TGCGCCAGCAGCCAAGATACGGGGAGTACTGAAGCTTTCTTT. Protein product: CASSQDTGSTEAFF.

This clonotype was recorded a few times. CDR3 in amino acids: CASSLAQGTGEQYF. CDR3 DNA sequence: TGTGCCAGCAGTTTAGCCCAGGGCACGGGAGAGCAGTACTTC. This rearrangement joins TRBV6-5 to TRBJ2-7; D tentatively reads TRBD1 or TRBD2 (5 bases each). Trimming shortened V by 4 bases and J by 7 bases, and 17 bases separated the two germline ends. This CDR3 spans 14 amino acids. In germline, CDR1 is MNHEY, CDR2 SVGAGI.

This CDR3 reads CATSRAPGAQDEQFF. In nucleotides, the CDR3 is TGTGCCACCAGCAGAGCTCCAGGGGCGCAAGATGAGCAGTTCTTC. This chain uses TRBV15 with TRBJ2-1, with D maybe TRBD1 (6 bases). This CDR3 is built from 15 residues. The germline V gene has CDR1 LNHNV and CDR2 YYDKDF (reference sequence). V was trimmed by 1 base and J by 8 bases, leaving 15 bases between them.

This clonotype occurred a few times. The chain recombines TRBV6-6 with TRBJ1-2; TRBD1 aligns across 7 bases. V gave up 7 bases and J gave up 3 bases; unmatched junction bases: 5. The CDR3 extends over 13 amino acids. Germline V gene sequence: CDR1 MNHNY, CDR2 SVGAGI (reference sequence). CDR3 sequence reads: CASNYRGDYGYTF. In DNA form, the CDR3 reads TGTGCCAGCAACTACAGGGGTGACTATGGCTACACCTTC.

The chain couples TRBV10-3 to TRBJ1-2, with 8 bases lining up with TRBD1. The germline V gene encodes CDR1 ENHRY and CDR2 SYGVKD. V lost 5 bases and J lost 5; bases outside the gene matches: 13. The CDR3 loop spans 16 amino acids. DNA of the CDR3: TGTGCCATCAGTCTTAGACCGGGACAGGAGGATTATGGCTACACCTTC. It codes for CAISLRPGQEDYGYTF.

This chain uses TRBV27 with TRBJ1-6, with D possibly matching TRBD1 (5 bases). The CDR3 is 16 residues long. From germline, CDR1 is MNHEY and CDR2 SMNVEV (reference sequence). The V gene lost 2 bases and the J gene lost 7 bases, with 15 bases spanning the gap. The CDR3 loop is CASSLKGAGPNSPLHF. In nucleotides, the CDR3 is TGTGCCAGCAGTTTAAAAGGGGCGGGCCCCAATTCACCCCTCCACTTT.

With respect to this clonotype: One end of the junction varies from germline; a read error may be responsible. V gene TRBV4-1 combines with J gene TRBJ1-2; 10 positions agree with TRBD1. The CDR3 has 15 amino acids. The germline V gene has CDR1 MGHRA and CDR2 YSYEKL. Here the CDR3 DNA reads TGCGCCAGCAGCCAACAAGAGACAGGGGGCTATGGCTACAACTTC. Protein: CASSQQETGGYGYNF.

This clonotype has a count of ten or more. The chain employs TRBV10-2 and TRBJ2-1; 14 bases fit TRBD2. Trimming at V came to 8 bases and at J to 10 bases, leaving 7 bases not matched to a gene. This CDR3 region has 14 residues. Germline V gene lookup returns CDR1 WSHSY and CDR2 SAAADI. CDR3 amino acids: CASGGLAGEGEQFF. In DNA, the CDR3 is TGCGCCAGCGGGGGACTAGCGGGAGAGGGGGAGCAGTTCTTC.

This clonotype was observed a few times. V gene TRBV12-3 or TRBV12-4 combines with J gene TRBJ2-7, with D unclear. The ends were cut back, 5 bases at V and 2 bases at J, with 10 bases in the middle. The CDR3 is 13 residues long. Here the CDR3 DNA reads TGTGCCAGCAGTCCCGGACCTCCCTACGAGCAGTACTTC. Protein product: CASSPGPPYEQYF.

In its sample, this clonotype was seen many times. The V and J genes are TRBV4-2 and TRBJ2-6; D possibly corresponds to TRBD1 (5 bases). From germline, CDR1 is LGHNA and CDR2 YNFKEQ. The CDR3 has 16 residues. Trimming stripped 2 bases from V and 1 base from J, with 9 bases between. The CDR3 protein is CASSQSQGSGANVLTF. CDR3 bases: TGTGCCAGCAGCCAAAGCCAGGGTTCTGGGGCCAACGTCCTGACTTTC.

This clonotype turned up a few times. This chain uses TRBV4-3 with TRBJ2-3, with D possibly being TRBD1 (6 bases). The V gene's germline CDR1 is LGHNA and CDR2 YSLEER. This CDR3 contains 17 residues. V was pared by 3 bases and J by 8 bases, with 24 bases between. CDR3 sequence reads: CASSHERQTGRLGTQYF. The CDR3, as DNA: TGCGCCAGCAGCCATGAGCGACAGACAGGCCGCCTAGGTACGCAGTATTTT.

This clonotype occurred a few times. The chain recombines TRBV7-6 with TRBJ2-5; D is unresolved. Trimming removed 1 base at V and 5 bases at J, with 8 bases between. CDR3 length: 13 amino acids. The V gene's germline CDR1 is SGHVS and CDR2 FNYEAQ. CDR3 DNA sequence: TGTGCCAGCAGCTTAGTCCTAGGGGAGACCCAGTACTTC. It is translated as CASSLVLGETQYF. The complete variable domain, with remaining parts taken from reference TRBV7-6 and TRBJ2-5, reads GAGVSQSPRYKVTKRGQDVALRCDPISGHVSLYWYRQALGQGPEFLTYFNYEAQQDKSGLPNDRFSAERPEGSISTLTIQRTEQRDSAMYRCASSLVLGETQYFGPGTRLLVL.